This T cell receptor beta chain was retrieved from a study of patients and donors after allogeneic stem cell transplantation. Germline CDR1 MNHEY, CDR2 SVGAGI. There are 17 residues in the CDR3. V gave up 2 bases and J gave up 8 bases, with 19 bases separating them. This clonotype has ten or more counts. MiXCR, run by TCRdb on the RT-PCR reads, gives a single entry per CDR3 protein. The sample has under 200,000 distinct CDR3 sequences, roughly 30% seen once. The J gene is TRBJ1-6, the V gene TRBV6-5, with TRBD1 as a possible D gene (5 bases). The sequenced sample consisted of blood, either unsorted or a sorted T cell fraction (not recorded which). The source of this sequence is a human donor who was either an allogeneic HSCT recipient or a stem cell or donor lymphocyte infusion donor (not recorded which). It is not recorded whose cells these are; they may come from a transplant donor. The CDR3 DNA is TGTGCCAGCAGTTACCGGGCGGGACCGCAGTGGCATTCACCCCTCCACTTT. Translating gives CASSYRAGPQWHSPLHF.